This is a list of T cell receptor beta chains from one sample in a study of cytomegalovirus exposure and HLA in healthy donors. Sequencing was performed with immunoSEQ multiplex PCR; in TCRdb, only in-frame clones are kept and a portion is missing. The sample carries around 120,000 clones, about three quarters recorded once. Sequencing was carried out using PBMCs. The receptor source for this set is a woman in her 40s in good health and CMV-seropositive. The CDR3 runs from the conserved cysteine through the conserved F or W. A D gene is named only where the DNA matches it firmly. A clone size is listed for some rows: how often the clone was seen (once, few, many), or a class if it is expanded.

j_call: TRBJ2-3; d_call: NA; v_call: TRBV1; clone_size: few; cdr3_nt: TGCACCAGCAGCCAGGCCGGGAGTGGGGATACGCAGTATTTT; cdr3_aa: CTSSQAGSGDTQYF
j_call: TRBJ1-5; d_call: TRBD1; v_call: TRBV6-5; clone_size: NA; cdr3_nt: TGTGCCAGCAGTGCAACAGGGGGCCATCAGCCCCAGCATTTT; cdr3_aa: CASSATGGHQPQHF
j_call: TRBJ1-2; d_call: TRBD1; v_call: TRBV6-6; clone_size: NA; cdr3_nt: TGTGCCAGCAGTTTCCGACAGGGCGGACGGTATGGCTACACCTTC; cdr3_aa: CASSFRQGGRYGYTF
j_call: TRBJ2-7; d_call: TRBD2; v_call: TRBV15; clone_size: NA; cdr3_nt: TGTGCCACCAGCGTAGACGGGGGGGGCGGGTACGAGCAGTACTTC; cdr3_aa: CATSVDGGGGYEQYF
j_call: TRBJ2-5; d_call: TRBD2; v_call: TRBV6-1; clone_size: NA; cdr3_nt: TGTGCCAGCAGTGCCGGGACTAGCGGGCCTAAAGAGACCCAGTACTTC; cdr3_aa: CASSAGTSGPKETQYF
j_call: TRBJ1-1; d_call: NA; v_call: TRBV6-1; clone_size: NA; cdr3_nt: TGTGCCAGCAGTGAAAAGACGGGGATGAACACTGAAGCTTTCTTT; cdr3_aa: CASSEKTGMNTEAFF
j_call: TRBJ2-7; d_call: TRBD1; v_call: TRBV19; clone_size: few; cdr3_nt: TGTGCCAGTAGTATAGGACAGGGGGTCTACGAGCAGTACTTC; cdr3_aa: CASSIGQGVYEQYF
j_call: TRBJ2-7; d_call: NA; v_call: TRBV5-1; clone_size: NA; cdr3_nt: TGCGCCAGCAGCTTTGAGGGATACGAGCAGTACTTC; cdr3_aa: CASSFEGYEQYF
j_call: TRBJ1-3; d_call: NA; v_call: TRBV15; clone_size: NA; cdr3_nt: TGTGCCACCAGCAGCTATACAGTGTCTGGAAACACCATATATTTT; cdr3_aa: CATSSYTVSGNTIYF
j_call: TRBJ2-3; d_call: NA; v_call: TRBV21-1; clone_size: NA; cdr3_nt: TGTGCCAGCAGCAAATGGGACAGTTTCGCAGATACGCAGTATTTT; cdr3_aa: CASSKWDSFADTQYF
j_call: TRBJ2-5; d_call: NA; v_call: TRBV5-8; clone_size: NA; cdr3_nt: TGTGCCAGCAGAAGGGACACCTACCAAGAGACCCAGTACTTC; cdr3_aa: CASRRDTYQETQYF
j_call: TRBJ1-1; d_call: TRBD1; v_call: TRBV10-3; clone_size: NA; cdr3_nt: TGTGCCATCAGTGCTACCTCGACAGGGGAGGCTTTCTTT; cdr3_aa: CAISATSTGEAFF